This TCR beta chain originates from a study of blood T cell repertoires in COVID-19. Study as a whole: The United States, Italy and Spain provided the acute and convalescent COVID-19 samples. Sources were T cells, B-cell-depleted T cells, or PBMCs; the material itself was cDNA or gDNA.

The CDR3 is 16 amino acids. Germline lookup yields CDR1 SGHNT and CDR2 YENEEA. Trimming at V came to 5 bases and at J to 2 bases, leaving 7 bases not matched to a gene. Sequencing was performed with immunoSEQ multiplex PCR; in TCRdb, only in-frame clones are kept and a portion is missing. The data show around 300,000 clones, roughly nine tenths seen once. The study drew participants aged about 18 to 89 years from 20 to 30 US areas. Before being deemed recovered, Cohort 3 donors had two negative PCRs, clearance, or symptom resolution. The chain couples TRBV11-3 to TRBJ2-3, with 10 bases aligning to TRBD2. Input material: PBMCs or T cells enriched from blood (not recorded which). This receptor was taken from an older woman who had recovered from COVID-19. The CDR3 region is CASSLRLAGPTDTQYF. Here the CDR3 DNA reads TGTGCCAGCAGCCTACGACTAGCGGGTCCCACAGATACGCAGTATTTT.